The 13 T cell receptor beta chains reported below all come from one sample, sequenced in a study of T cell changes during pregnancy in multiple sclerosis. Clones were sequenced by immunoSEQ multiplex PCR, and TCRdb holds only the in-frame ones, with some missing. The sample holds about 100,000 clones; 92% are singletons and the top ten take about 2%. Sequenced here: peripheral blood, sampled after pregnancy. The receptor set was obtained from a female donor with multiple sclerosis, enrolled in a pregnancy study.

V is TRBV10-3 and J is TRBJ2-7; a weak D match, TRBD1 (5 bases). Trimming removed 6 bases at V and 0 bases at J, with 12 bases between. The CDR3 consists of 14 residues. Germline values: CDR1 ENHRY, CDR2 SYGVKD. The CDR3 loop reads CAIRASDISYEQYF. The CDR3 region has the DNA TGTGCCATCAGGGCCTCGGACATCTCCTACGAGCAGTACTTC.

J is TRBJ2-1 and V is TRBV7-3, with 10 nucleotides matching TRBD2. Germline V gene lookup returns CDR1 SGHTA and CDR2 FQGTGA. This CDR3 contains 15 residues. V lost 3 bases to trimming and J lost 5 bases; unmatched junction nucleotides: 4. CDR3 in amino acids: CASSFLAGDDNEQFF. In DNA form, the CDR3 reads TGTGCCAGCAGCTTTCTAGCGGGAGATGACAATGAGCAGTTCTTC.

A single count supports this clone. The chain joins TRBV4-1 to TRBJ2-7; 13 bases agree with TRBD2. The J segment lost 2 bases and the V segment lost 0 bases, leaving 1 base of the junction unmatched. Germline V lookup: CDR1 MGHRA, CDR2 YSYEKL. There are 16 residues in the CDR3. The CDR3 loop is CASSQEGLAGAYEQYF. CDR3 nucleotides: TGCGCCAGCAGCCAAGAAGGACTAGCGGGAGCCTACGAGCAGTACTTC.

The chain's CDR3 is CASSLQGADDQPQHF. The CDR3 DNA is TGCGCCAGCAGTTTACAGGGGGCGGACGATCAGCCCCAGCATTTT. The chain carries TRBV10-2 and TRBJ1-5; 9 positions match TRBD1. The CDR3 extends over 15 amino acids. With 5 bases clipped from V and 5 bases from J, the junction kept 7 bases outside the gene matches. Germline CDR1 is WSHSY and CDR2 is SAAADI.

The genes are TRBV10-3 and TRBJ2-3, with D tentatively TRBD2 (6 bases). CDR1 is ENHRY, CDR2 SYGVKD, per germline. Trimming took 10 bases from V and 1 from J, leaving 24 bases between them. The CDR3 runs 17 residues. The CDR3 loop is CATASFVGASGTDTQYF. CDR3 in DNA: TGTGCCACCGCTTCCTTTGTTGGAGCTAGCGGCACAGATACGCAGTATTTT.

This clone was counted a few times. The chain employs TRBV27 and TRBJ1-2, with 7 bases fitting TRBD1. The CDR3 contains 13 residues. Germline loops: CDR1 MNHEY, CDR2 SMNVEV (reference sequence). After removal of 7 bases from V and 4 bases from J, the junction contained 6 bases not matched to a gene. CDR3 amino acids: CASKGQARYGYTF. The CDR3 bases are TGTGCCAGCAAAGGACAGGCCCGCTATGGCTACACCTTC.

Remarks on this clone: A read error may produce the germline difference seen at one junction end. The rearrangement links TRBV7-2 to TRBJ1-2, with a possible D match to TRBD1 (5 bases). This CDR3 contains 12 residues. Germline lookup yields CDR1 SGHTA and CDR2 FQGNSA. The CDR3 loop reads CASSLGPLNRIF. DNA for the CDR3: TGTGCCAGCAGCTTAGGCCCATTGAACAGGATTTTC.

The chain employs TRBV12-5 and TRBJ1-1; TRBD1 is a possible D gene (6 bases). The CDR3 extends over 14 amino acids. CDR1 is LGHNT and CDR2 is FRNRAP in the germline V gene. V dropped 6 bases and J dropped 0 bases, with 11 bases sitting between them. CDR3 in amino acids: CASGRDNLNTEAFF. CDR3 in DNA: TGTGCTAGTGGACGGGACAACCTGAACACTGAAGCTTTCTTT.

The chain couples TRBV7-8 to TRBJ2-5, with TRBD2 matching over 10 bases. Germline CDR1 is SGHVS and CDR2 is FQNEAQ. The CDR3 is 18 amino acids. J gave up 4 bases and V 6 bases, and 17 bases lay outside the gene matches. The CDR3 DNA is TGTGCCAGCAGGGATGTGGCGGTGGGACTAGCGCCGGTAGAGACCCAGTACTTC. Its translation: CASRDVAVGLAPVETQYF.

The CDR3 DNA follows: TGTGCCAGCTCACCCGGGACTACTAACACCGGGGAGCTGTTTTTT. Protein product: CASSPGTTNTGELFF. This chain joins TRBV18 and TRBJ2-2, with 7 bases identical to TRBD2. Looked up from germline, CDR1 is KGHSH and CDR2 is LQKENI. V was pared by 3 bases and J by 2 bases, with 3 bases of the junction left unmatched. This CDR3 region has 15 residues.

The V call is TRBV10-3, the J call TRBJ2-1; weak D call: TRBD1 (6 bases). This CDR3 region has 16 residues. Trimming left V 3 bases short and J 4 bases short, with 16 bases between. Germline V gene data show CDR1 as ENHRY and CDR2 as SYGVKD. DNA for the CDR3: TGTGCCATCAGTGATACAGGGCCTCGTAATTACAATGAGCAGTTCTTC. Translating gives CAISDTGPRNYNEQFF.

This sequence joins TRBV6-1 and TRBJ2-7, with D possibly TRBD2 on 6 matching bases. The ends were cut back, 5 bases at V and 5 bases at J, with 13 bases in the middle. This CDR3 comprises 13 residues. The V gene's germline CDR1 is MNHNS and CDR2 SASEGT. The CDR3 DNA reads as TGTGCCAGCAGTACCCTGGGAGGAGACGAGCAGTACTTC. Translated, it gives CASSTLGGDEQYF.

The chain combines TRBV5-1 with TRBJ2-1, with 7 bases that match TRBD1. The CDR3 loop spans 14 amino acids. Trimming cost V 0 bases and J 6 bases; bases outside gene matches: 3. Germline V gene sequence: CDR1 SGHRS, CDR2 YFSETQ. CDR3 loop: CASSLVRGLNEQFF. CDR3 coding DNA: TGCGCCAGCAGCTTGGTGAGGGGGCTCAATGAGCAGTTCTTC.